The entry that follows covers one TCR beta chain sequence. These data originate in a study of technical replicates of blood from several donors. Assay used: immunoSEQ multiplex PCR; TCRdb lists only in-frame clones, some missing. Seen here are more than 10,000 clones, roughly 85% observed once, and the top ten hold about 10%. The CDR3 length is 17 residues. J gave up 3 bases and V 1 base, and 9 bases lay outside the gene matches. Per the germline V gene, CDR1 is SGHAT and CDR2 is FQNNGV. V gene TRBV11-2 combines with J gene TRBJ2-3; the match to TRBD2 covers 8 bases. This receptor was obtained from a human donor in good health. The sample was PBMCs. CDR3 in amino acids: CASSLGASGSRTDTQYF. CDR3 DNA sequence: TGTGCCAGCAGCTTAGGAGCCAGCGGGAGTAGGACAGATACGCAGTATTTT.